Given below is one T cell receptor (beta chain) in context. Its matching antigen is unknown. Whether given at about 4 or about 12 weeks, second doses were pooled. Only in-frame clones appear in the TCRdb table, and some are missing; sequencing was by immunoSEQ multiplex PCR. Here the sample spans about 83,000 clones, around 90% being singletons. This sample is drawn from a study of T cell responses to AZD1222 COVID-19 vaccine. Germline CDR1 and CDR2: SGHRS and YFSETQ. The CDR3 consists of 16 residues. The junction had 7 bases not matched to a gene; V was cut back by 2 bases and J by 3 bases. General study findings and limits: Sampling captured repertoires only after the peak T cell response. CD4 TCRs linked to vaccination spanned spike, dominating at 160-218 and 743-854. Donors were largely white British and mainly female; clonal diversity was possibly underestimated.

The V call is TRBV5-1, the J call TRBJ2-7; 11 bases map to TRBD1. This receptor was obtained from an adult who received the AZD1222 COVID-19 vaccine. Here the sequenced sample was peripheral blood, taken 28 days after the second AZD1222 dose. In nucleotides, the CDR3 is TGCGCCAGCAGCTTTATTCAAGGGACAGGGGGCTACGAGCAGTACTTC. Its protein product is CASSFIQGTGGYEQYF.